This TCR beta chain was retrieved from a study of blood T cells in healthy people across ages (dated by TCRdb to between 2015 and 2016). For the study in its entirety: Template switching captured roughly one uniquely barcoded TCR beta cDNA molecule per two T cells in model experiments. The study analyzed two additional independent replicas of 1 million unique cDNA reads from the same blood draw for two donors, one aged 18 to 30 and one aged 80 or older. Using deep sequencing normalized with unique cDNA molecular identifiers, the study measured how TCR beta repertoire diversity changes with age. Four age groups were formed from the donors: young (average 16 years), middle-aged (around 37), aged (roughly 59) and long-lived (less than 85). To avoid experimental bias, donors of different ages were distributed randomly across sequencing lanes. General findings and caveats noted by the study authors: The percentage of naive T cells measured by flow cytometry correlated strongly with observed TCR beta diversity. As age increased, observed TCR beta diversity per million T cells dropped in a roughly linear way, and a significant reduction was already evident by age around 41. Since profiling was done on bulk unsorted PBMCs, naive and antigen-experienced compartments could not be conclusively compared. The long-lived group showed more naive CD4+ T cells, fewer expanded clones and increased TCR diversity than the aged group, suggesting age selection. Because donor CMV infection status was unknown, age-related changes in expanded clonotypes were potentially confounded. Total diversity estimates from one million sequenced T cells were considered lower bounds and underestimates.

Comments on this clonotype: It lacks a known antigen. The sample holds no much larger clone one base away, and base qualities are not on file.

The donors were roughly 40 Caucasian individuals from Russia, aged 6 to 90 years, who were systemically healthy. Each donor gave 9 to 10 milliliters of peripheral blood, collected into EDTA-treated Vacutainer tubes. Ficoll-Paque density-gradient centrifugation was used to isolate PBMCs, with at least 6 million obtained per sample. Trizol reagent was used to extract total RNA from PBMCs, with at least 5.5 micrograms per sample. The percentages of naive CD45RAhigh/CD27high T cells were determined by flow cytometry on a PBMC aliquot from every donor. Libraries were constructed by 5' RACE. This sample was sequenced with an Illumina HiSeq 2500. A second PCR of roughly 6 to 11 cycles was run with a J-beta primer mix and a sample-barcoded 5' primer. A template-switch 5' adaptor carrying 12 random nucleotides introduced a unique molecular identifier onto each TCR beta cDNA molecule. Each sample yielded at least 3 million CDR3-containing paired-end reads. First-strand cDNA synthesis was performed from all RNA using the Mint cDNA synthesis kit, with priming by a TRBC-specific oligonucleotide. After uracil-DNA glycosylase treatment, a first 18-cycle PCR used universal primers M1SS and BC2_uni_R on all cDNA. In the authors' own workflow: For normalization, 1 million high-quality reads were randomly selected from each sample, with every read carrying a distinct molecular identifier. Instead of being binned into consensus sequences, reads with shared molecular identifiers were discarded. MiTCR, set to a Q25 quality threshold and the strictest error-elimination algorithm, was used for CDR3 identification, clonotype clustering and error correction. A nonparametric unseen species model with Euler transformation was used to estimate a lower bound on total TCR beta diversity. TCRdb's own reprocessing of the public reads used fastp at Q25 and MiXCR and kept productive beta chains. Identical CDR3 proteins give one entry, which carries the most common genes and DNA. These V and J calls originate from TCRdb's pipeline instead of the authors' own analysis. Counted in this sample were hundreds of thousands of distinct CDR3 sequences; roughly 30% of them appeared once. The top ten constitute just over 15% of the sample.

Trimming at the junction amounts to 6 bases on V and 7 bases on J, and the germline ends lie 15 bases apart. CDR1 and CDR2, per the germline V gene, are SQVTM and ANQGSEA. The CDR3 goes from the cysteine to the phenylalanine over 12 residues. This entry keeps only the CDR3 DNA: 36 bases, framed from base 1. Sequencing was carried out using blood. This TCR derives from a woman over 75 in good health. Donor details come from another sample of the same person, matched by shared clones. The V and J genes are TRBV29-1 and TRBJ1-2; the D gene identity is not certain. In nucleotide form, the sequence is TGCAGCGTGGATAGTACAGCGGGTGGCTACACCTTC. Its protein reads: CSVDSTAGGYTF.